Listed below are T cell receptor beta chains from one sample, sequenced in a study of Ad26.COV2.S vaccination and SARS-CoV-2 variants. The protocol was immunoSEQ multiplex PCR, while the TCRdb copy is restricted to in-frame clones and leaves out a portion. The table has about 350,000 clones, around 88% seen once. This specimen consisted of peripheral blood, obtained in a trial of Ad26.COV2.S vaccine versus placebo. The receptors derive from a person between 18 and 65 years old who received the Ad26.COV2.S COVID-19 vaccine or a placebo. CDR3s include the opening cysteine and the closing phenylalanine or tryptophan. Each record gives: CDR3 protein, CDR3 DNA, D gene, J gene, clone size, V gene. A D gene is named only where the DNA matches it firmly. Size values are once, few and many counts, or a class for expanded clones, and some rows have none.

CASSRTSGRSYTGELFF TGCGCCAGCAGCAGGACTAGCGGGAGGTCATACACCGGGGAGCTGTTTTTT TRBD2 TRBJ2-2 - TRBV4-1
CASSFGAGGHPDTQYF TGTGCCAGCAGCTTTGGGGCAGGGGGCCATCCAGATACGCAGTATTTT TRBD1 TRBJ2-3 - TRBV13
CASSAIGLANSPLHF TGCGCCAGCAGCGCTATCGGATTAGCTAATTCACCCCTCCACTTT - TRBJ1-6 - TRBV5-1
CASSRAIGYEQYF TGTGCCAGCAGCAGGGCCATCGGCTACGAGCAGTACTTC - TRBJ2-7 - TRBV27
CASSLSQGAAEAFF TGTGCCAGCAGTTTATCCCAGGGGGCTGCTGAAGCTTTCTTT TRBD1 TRBJ1-1 - TRBV28
CASSAGGGYEQYF TGTGCCAGCAGTGCCGGGGGAGGCTACGAGCAGTACTTC - TRBJ2-7 once TRBV25-1
CASSPGLALGEQYF TGCGCCAGCAGCCCAGGACTAGCCCTTGGCGAGCAGTACTTC TRBD2 TRBJ2-7 - TRBV5-1
CASRPTDRAGNTIYF TGTGCCAGCAGGCCCACTGACAGGGCTGGAAACACCATATATTTT TRBD1 TRBJ1-3 - TRBV3-1/TRBV3-2
CASSMGSLETQYF TGTGCCAGCAGCATGGGGAGCTTAGAGACCCAGTACTTC - TRBJ2-5 - TRBV11-1
CASRTTGVNTEAFF TGTGCCAGCAGAACAACAGGGGTGAACACTGAAGCTTTCTTT TRBD1 TRBJ1-1 - TRBV6-5
CASRRDSNYGYTF TGTGCCAGCAGGAGGGACAGCAACTATGGCTACACCTTC TRBD1 TRBJ1-2 once TRBV12-3/TRBV12-4
CASSFVGGGNNEQFF TGTGCCAGCAGTTTCGTCGGGGGGGGAAACAATGAGCAGTTCTTC TRBD2 TRBJ2-1 - TRBV27
CSVGDFASGNTIYF TGCAGCGTTGGAGATTTTGCATCCGGAAACACCATATATTTT - TRBJ1-3 - TRBV29-1
CASGSTGKDTEAFF TGTGCTAGTGGTTCGACAGGGAAGGACACTGAAGCTTTCTTT TRBD1 TRBJ1-1 - TRBV12-5
CASSLLGQGNTEAFF TGTGCCAGCAGCTTATTGGGGCAGGGGAACACTGAAGCTTTCTTT - TRBJ1-1 - TRBV7-9
CASSSGQIYQPQHF TGTGCCAGCTCGTCGGGACAGATATATCAGCCCCAGCATTTT TRBD1 TRBJ1-5 - TRBV18
CASSVIGQGRNYGYTF TGTGCCAGCAGTGTGATCGGACAGGGTCGGAACTATGGCTACACCTTC TRBD1 TRBJ1-2 - TRBV2
CASRPDLQNTEAFF TGTGCCAGCAGACCCGACTTACAGAACACTGAAGCTTTCTTT - TRBJ1-1 - TRBV6-6
CASGLVRMYSGANVLTF TGTGCTAGTGGTTTGGTAAGGATGTACTCTGGGGCCAACGTCCTGACTTTC - TRBJ2-6 - TRBV12-5
CASSYSGSFNEKLFF TGTGCCAGCAGTTACTCGGGCAGCTTTAATGAAAAACTGTTTTTT - TRBJ1-4 - TRBV6-5
CASSPRARIGEQYF TGTGCCAGCTCACCAAGGGCCAGGATTGGCGAGCAGTACTTC - TRBJ2-7 - TRBV18
CASSDPQGPQPQHF TGTGCCAGCAGTGATCCACAGGGGCCTCAGCCCCAGCATTTT TRBD1 TRBJ1-5 - TRBV2
CASSPWGGTQYF TGTGCCAGCAGCCCCTGGGGGGGTACGCAGTATTTT TRBD2 TRBJ2-3 - TRBV3-1/TRBV3-2
CASSQEVFSGANVLTF TGCGCCAGCAGCCAAGAGGTGTTTTCTGGGGCCAACGTCCTGACTTTC - TRBJ2-6 - TRBV4-3
CASRRDQGRTETQYF TGTGCCAGCAGGAGAGACCAGGGGCGCACTGAGACCCAGTACTTC - TRBJ2-5 - TRBV2
CASSLEGGVGANVLTF TGTGCCAGCAGCTTAGAAGGGGGGGTTGGGGCCAACGTCCTGACTTTC - TRBJ2-6 - TRBV7-8
CASSRFREVDNEQFF TGTGCCAGCAGTCGTTTCAGGGAGGTGGACAATGAGCAGTTCTTC - TRBJ2-1 - TRBV3-1/TRBV3-2
CASSRPGQGLNTEAFF TGTGCCAGCAGTCGACCGGGACAGGGGTTGAACACTGAAGCTTTCTTT TRBD1 TRBJ1-1 - TRBV6-6
CASSVAPPGQGLETQYF TGTGCCAGCAGCGTAGCCCCGCCGGGACAGGGGTTAGAGACCCAGTACTTC TRBD1 TRBJ2-5 - TRBV9
CASSQIRHEQFF TGTGCCAGCAGCCAAATTCGCCATGAGCAGTTCTTC - TRBJ2-1 - TRBV3-1/TRBV3-2
CASSFSTGTGRETQYF TGTGCCAGCAGCTTTTCGACCGGGACGGGTAGGGAGACCCAGTACTTC - TRBJ2-5 - TRBV13
CASSQTQRLAGTDTQYF TGTGCCAGCAGCCAAACGCAAAGACTAGCGGGCACAGATACGCAGTATTTT TRBD2 TRBJ2-3 - TRBV3-1/TRBV3-2
CASSSLAGSYNEQFF TGTGCCAGCAGTTCTCTAGCGGGATCATACAATGAGCAGTTCTTC TRBD2 TRBJ2-1 - TRBV28
CASSFPGQGGRDEQFF TGCGCCAGCAGCTTCCCGGGACAGGGAGGTCGCGATGAGCAGTTCTTC TRBD1 TRBJ2-1 - TRBV5-1
CASSSSTGPLHF TGTGCCAGCAGCTCTTCGACAGGACCCCTCCACTTT - TRBJ1-6 - TRBV7-9
CASSLGGTENTEAFF TGCGCCAGCAGCTTGGGGGGCACGGAGAACACTGAAGCTTTCTTT - TRBJ1-1 - TRBV5-1
CASSQVNRGTYGYTF TGCGCCAGCAGCCAAGTGAACAGGGGAACGTATGGCTACACCTTC TRBD1 TRBJ1-2 - TRBV4-3
CASSRVGTSGSMAAQFF TGCGCCAGCAGCCGGGTCGGGACTAGCGGGTCCATGGCTGCGCAGTTCTTC TRBD2 TRBJ2-1 - TRBV4-1
CASSLDRGLEGDTQYF TGCGCCAGCAGCTTGGATCGGGGACTAGAGGGAGATACGCAGTATTTT TRBD2 TRBJ2-3 - TRBV5-1
CASSFKAGGLNEQYF TGCGCCAGCAGCTTCAAAGCGGGAGGGCTAAATGAGCAGTACTTC TRBD2 TRBJ2-7 - TRBV5-1
CASSFAGGGRYSNQPQHF TGTGCCAGCAGCTTCGCGGGGGGGGGCCGGTATAGCAATCAGCCCCAGCATTTT - TRBJ1-5 once TRBV7-8
CASNPQGTNVLTF TGCGCCAGCAACCCACAGGGAACCAACGTCCTGACTTTC - TRBJ2-6 - TRBV5-1
CASSPGPYNSPLHF TGTGCCAGCAGTCCTGGACCTTATAATTCACCCCTCCACTTT - TRBJ1-6 - TRBV3-1/TRBV3-2
CASSRGGTEAFF TGTGCCAGCAGTAGGGGAGGGACTGAAGCTTTCTTT - TRBJ1-1 - TRBV27